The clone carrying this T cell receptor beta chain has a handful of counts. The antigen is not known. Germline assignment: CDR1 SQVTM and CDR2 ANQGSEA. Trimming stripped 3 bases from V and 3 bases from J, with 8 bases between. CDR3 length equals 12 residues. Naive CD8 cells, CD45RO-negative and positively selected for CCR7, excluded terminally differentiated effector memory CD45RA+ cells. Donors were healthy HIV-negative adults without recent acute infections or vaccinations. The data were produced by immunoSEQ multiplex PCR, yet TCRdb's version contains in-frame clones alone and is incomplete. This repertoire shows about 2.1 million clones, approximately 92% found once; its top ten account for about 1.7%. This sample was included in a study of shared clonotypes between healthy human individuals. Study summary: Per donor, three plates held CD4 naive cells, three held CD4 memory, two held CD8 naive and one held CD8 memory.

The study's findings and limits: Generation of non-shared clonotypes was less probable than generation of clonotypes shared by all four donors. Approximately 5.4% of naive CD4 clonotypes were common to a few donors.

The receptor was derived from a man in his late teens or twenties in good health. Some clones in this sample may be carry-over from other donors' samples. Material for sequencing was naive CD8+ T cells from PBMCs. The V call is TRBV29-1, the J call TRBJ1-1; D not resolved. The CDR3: CSVEFGDTEAFF. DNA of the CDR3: TGCAGCGTTGAGTTTGGAGACACTGAAGCTTTCTTT.